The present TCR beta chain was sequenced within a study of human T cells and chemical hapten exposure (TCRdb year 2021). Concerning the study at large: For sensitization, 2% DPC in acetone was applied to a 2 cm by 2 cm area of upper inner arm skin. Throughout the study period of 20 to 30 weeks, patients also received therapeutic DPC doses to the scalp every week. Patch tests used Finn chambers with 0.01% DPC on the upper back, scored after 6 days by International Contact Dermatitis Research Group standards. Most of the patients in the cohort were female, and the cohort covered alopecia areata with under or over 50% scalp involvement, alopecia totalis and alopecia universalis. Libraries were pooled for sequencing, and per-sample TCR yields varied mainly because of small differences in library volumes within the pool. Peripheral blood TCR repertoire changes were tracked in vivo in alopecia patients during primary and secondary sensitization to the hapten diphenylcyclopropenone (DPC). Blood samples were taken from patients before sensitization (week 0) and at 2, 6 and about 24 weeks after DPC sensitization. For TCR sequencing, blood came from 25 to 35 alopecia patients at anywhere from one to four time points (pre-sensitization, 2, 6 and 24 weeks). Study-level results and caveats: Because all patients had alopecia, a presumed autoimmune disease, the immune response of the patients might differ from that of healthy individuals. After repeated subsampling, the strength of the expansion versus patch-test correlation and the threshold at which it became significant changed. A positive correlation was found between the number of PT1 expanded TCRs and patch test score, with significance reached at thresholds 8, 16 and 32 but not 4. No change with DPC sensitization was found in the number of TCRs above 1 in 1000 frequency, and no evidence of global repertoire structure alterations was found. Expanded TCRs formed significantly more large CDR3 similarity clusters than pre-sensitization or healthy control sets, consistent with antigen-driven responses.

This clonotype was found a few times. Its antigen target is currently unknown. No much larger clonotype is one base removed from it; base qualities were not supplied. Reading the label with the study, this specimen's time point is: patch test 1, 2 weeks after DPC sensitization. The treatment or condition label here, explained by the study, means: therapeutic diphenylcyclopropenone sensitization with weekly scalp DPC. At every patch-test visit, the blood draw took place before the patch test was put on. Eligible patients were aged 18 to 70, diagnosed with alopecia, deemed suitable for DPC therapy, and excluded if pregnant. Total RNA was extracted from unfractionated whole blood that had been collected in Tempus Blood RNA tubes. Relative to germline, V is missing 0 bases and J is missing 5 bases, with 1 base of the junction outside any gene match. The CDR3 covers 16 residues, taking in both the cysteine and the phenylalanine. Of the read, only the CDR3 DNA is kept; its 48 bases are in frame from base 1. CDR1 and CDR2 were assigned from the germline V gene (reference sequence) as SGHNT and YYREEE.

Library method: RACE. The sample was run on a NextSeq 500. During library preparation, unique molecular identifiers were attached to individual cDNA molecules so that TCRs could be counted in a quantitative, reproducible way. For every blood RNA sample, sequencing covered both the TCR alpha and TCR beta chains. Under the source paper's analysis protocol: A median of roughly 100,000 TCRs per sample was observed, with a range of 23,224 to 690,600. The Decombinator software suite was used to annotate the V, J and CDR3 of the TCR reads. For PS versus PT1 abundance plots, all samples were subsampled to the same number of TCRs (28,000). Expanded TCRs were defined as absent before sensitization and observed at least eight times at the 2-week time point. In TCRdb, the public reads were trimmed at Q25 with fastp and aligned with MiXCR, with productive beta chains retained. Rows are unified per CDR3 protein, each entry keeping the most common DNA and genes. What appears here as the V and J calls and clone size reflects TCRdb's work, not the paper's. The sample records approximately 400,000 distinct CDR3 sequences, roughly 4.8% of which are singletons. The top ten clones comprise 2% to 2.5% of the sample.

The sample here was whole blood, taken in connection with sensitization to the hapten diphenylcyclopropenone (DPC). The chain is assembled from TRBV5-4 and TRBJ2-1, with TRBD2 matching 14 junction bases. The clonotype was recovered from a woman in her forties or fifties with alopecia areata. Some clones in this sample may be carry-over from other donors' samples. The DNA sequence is TGTGCCAGCAGCTTGGGACTAGCGGGGGGGCACAATGAGCAGTTCTTC. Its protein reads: CASSLGLAGGHNEQFF.